This T cell receptor (beta chain) comes out of a study of technical replicates of blood from several donors. Generated by immunoSEQ multiplex PCR, the TCRdb table keeps only in-frame clones and is missing some. Seen here are about 76,000 clones, 80% to 90% observed once, and the top ten hold around 4.8%. This clone was counted only a few times. The specimen sequenced was PBMCs. The clonotype originates from a human donor in good health. Some clones in this sample may be carry-over from other donors' samples.

CDR3 coding DNA: TGTGCCAGCAGCTTAGTAGTCCTTCGGGGGACCGGGGAGCTGTTTTTT. It encodes CASSLVVLRGTGELFF. The genes are TRBV7-9 and TRBJ2-2, with D perhaps TRBD2 (6 bases). CDR1 and CDR2 from the germline V gene are SEHNR and FQNEAQ (reference sequence). V shed 1 base and J shed 5 bases, with 14 bases lying between them. CDR3 length: 16 amino acids.